This passage covers 3 T cell receptor beta chains from one sample sequenced in a study of blood T cells in healthy people across ages. With a J-beta primer mix and a sample-barcoded 5' primer, a second PCR ran roughly 6 to 12 cycles. TCRdb ran MiXCR on the 5' RACE reads and lists one entry per CDR3 protein. The repertoire holds around 800,000 distinct CDR3 sequences, with less than 70% as singletons. The sequenced sample was blood. These receptors were obtained from a man older than 75 in good health.

This clonotype was recorded only once. The CDR3 DNA follows: TGTGCCAGCAGCCCCGAATCGATACTAGCGGGAGGGGTAGAGCAGTACTTC. Its protein product is CASSPESILAGGVEQYF. This chain links TRBV3-1 with TRBJ2-7, with 13 bases that match TRBD2. The CDR3 contains 17 residues. V trimming: 4 bases; J trimming: 7 bases; junction bases outside the gene matches: 13. Looked up from germline, CDR1 is LGHDT and CDR2 is YNNKEL (reference sequence).

This clonotype was seen a few times. The chain couples TRBV20-1 to TRBJ2-5; TRBD2 is a possible D gene (6 bases). V was shortened by 6 bases and J by 4 bases, with 21 bases between the two germline ends. The CDR3 runs 15 residues. Germline V gene data show CDR1 as DFQATT and CDR2 as SNEGSKA (reference sequence). The CDR3 here is CSARGPTGESETQYF. CDR3 bases: TGCAGTGCAAGGGGCCCTACGGGGGAGTCAGAGACCCAGTACTTC.

The V call is TRBV7-2, the J call TRBJ1-2; D gene unclear. V was clipped by 1 base and J by 3 bases, with 9 bases between them. Germline CDR1 reads SGHTA; CDR2 reads FQGNSA. The CDR3 consists of 14 residues. The CDR3 spells CASSLVEGDYGYTF. In nucleotides, the CDR3 is TGTGCCAGCAGCTTAGTGGAGGGAGACTATGGCTACACCTTC.